The 15 T cell receptor beta chains in this list originate from one sample, sequenced in a study of blood T cell repertoires in COVID-19. Profiling relied on immunoSEQ multiplex PCR, and the TCRdb table lists in-frame clones only, not all of them. The data contain a few hundred thousand clones, around 89% of them singletons. The sample taken for sequencing was PBMCs or T cells enriched from blood (not recorded which). These receptors all come from a man between 18 and 29 years old who had recovered from COVID-19.

The V gene is TRBV29-1, the J gene TRBJ2-7, with D perhaps TRBD2 (6 bases). Between the trimmed V and J ends, which lost 4 bases and 6 bases, there was a span of 13 bases. Germline V gene lookup returns CDR1 SQVTM and CDR2 ANQGSEA. The CDR3 covers 12 residues. The CDR3 reads CSVVLRGFEQYF. The CDR3 nucleotides are TGCAGCGTTGTACTGCGGGGCTTCGAGCAGTACTTC.

This chain links TRBV10-2 with TRBJ2-1, with 8 bases matching TRBD2. The CDR3 length is 18 residues. CDR1 is WSHSY and CDR2 is SAAADI in the germline V gene. The V segment lost 4 bases and the J segment 3 bases; nucleotides outside the gene matches: 14. The CDR3 DNA reads as TGCGCCAGCAGTGTAATAGCGGGAAATGTTAAGGGCTACAATGAGCAGTTCTTC. It yields the protein CASSVIAGNVKGYNEQFF.

This sequence joins TRBV3-1 (or the pseudogene TRBV3-2) and TRBJ1-6; D possibly corresponds to TRBD1 (5 bases). Germline V gives CDR1 LGHDT, CDR2 YNNKEL (reference sequence). CDR3 length equals 16 residues. The V gene lost 2 bases and the J gene lost 9 bases, with 17 bases spanning the gap. As DNA, the CDR3 is TGTGCCAGCAGCCAATCCCCGGGCAGGGTTCCTTCACCCCTCCACTTT. This codes for CASSQSPGRVPSPLHF.

In its sample, this clone was seen a few times. V gene TRBV5-4 combines with J gene TRBJ1-2; D uncertain. The CDR3 is made up of 12 amino acids. Trimming cost V 3 bases and J 4 bases, with 7 bases left between them. Germline V gene data show CDR1 as SGHNT and CDR2 as YYREEE (reference sequence). CDR3 DNA: TGTGCCAGCAGCTCCGGGGTCTATGGCTACACCTTC. Its protein is CASSSGVYGYTF.

J is TRBJ2-6 and V is TRBV4-1; 11 bases line up with TRBD2. Trimming removed 1 base from V and 12 bases from J; junction bases left unmatched: 14. The length of the CDR3 is 18 residues. In germline, CDR1 is MGHRA, CDR2 YSYEKL. Here the CDR3 reads CASSQGVAGGKLGSVLTF. CDR3 in DNA: TGCGCCAGCAGCCAAGGGGTAGCGGGGGGGAAACTCGGAAGCGTCCTGACTTTC.

The J gene is TRBJ2-3, the V gene TRBV14, with 8 bases fitting TRBD2. J was trimmed by 2 bases and V by 4 bases; bases with no gene match: 17. Per germline, CDR1 SGHDN and CDR2 FVKESK. CDR3 length: 19 amino acids. CDR3 region: CASSLLGLFTSGHTDTQYF. The CDR3 DNA follows: TGTGCCAGCAGCCTGCTAGGCCTTTTTACTAGCGGCCACACAGATACGCAGTATTTT.

The rearrangement links TRBV4-2 to TRBJ2-2; a weak D match, TRBD1 (5 bases). This CDR3 region has 16 residues. Germline V gene sequence: CDR1 LGHNA, CDR2 YNFKEQ. V shed 0 bases and J shed 7 bases, with 15 bases lying between them. CDR3 DNA sequence: TGTGCCAGCAGCCAAGAAAGTGCTGGGGCCGACGGGGAGCTGTTTTTT. This translates into CASSQESAGADGELFF.

The gene calls are TRBV28 and TRBJ2-2; TRBD2 agrees at 9 bases. V was clipped by 0 bases and J by 0 bases; unmatched bases: 2. The germline V gene encodes CDR1 MDHEN and CDR2 SYDVKM. This CDR3 is built from 17 residues. In DNA, the CDR3 is TGTGCCAGCAGTTTATGGACTAGCGGAGCGAACACCGGGGAGCTGTTTTTT. This gives the protein CASSLWTSGANTGELFF.

The CDR3 region is CASSQVAGDFDEQYF. In nucleotides, the CDR3 is TGCGCCAGCAGCCAAGTTGCGGGAGATTTTGACGAGCAGTACTTC. The genes are TRBV4-1 and TRBJ2-7; 7 positions agree with TRBD2. J lost 5 bases, V lost 1 base, and 8 bases had no gene match. The CDR3 consists of 15 residues. In germline, CDR1 is MGHRA, CDR2 YSYEKL.

This sequence joins TRBV18 and TRBJ1-3; D is undetermined. V was cut by 3 bases and J by 3 bases, with 12 bases left in between. The CDR3 consists of 15 residues. CDR1 is KGHSH and CDR2 is LQKENI in the germline V gene. DNA of the CDR3: TGTGCCAGCTCACCCGGGTATTCCGATGGAAACACCATATATTTT. Residues: CASSPGYSDGNTIYF.

This chain joins TRBV2 and TRBJ1-1; D not certain. The CDR3 length is 14 residues. V lost 6 bases, J lost 2 bases, and 13 bases lay in between. Germline V gene sequence: CDR1 SNHLY, CDR2 FYNNEI. The CDR3 protein is CASRVRVGNTEAFF. CDR3 coding DNA: TGTGCCAGCAGAGTGAGGGTCGGAAACACTGAAGCTTTCTTT. Full variable domain (remainder filled in from reference TRBV2 and TRBJ1-1): EPEVTQTPSHQVTQMGQEVILRCVPISNHLYFYWYRQILGQKVEFLVSFYNNEISEKSEIFDDQFSVERPDGSNFTLKIRSTKLEDSAMYFCASRVRVGNTEAFFGQGTRLTVV.

DNA for the CDR3: TGTGCCAGCACCCGGAGGGCGGGGGGGGAAAAACTGTTTTTT. Translating it yields CASTRRAGGEKLFF. The gene calls are TRBV7-2 and TRBJ1-4; D perhaps matches TRBD1 (5 bases). Trimming removed 7 bases at V and 8 bases at J, with 17 bases between. Germline V gene data show CDR1 as SGHTA and CDR2 as FQGNSA. This CDR3 contains 14 residues.

On this clone: The identical CDR3 is also encoded by other nucleotide sequences in the sample. The chain carries TRBV3-1 (or the pseudogene TRBV3-2) and TRBJ1-2; the D gene is possibly TRBD1 (5 bases). There are 13 residues in the CDR3. Germline CDR1 and CDR2: LGHDT and YNNKEL (reference sequence). V was cut by 0 bases and J by 4 bases, with 6 bases left in between. The CDR3 is CASSQEGGYGYTF. The CDR3 nucleotides are TGTGCCAGCAGCCAAGAGGGGGGCTATGGCTACACCTTC.

This clone was counted a single time. In DNA, the CDR3 is TGTGCCAGCAGCACCTTAGCCTACGAGCAGTACTTC. Amino acids: CASSTLAYEQYF. The chain joins TRBV11-2 to TRBJ2-7, with D unclear. V was shortened by 5 bases and J by 2 bases, with 7 bases between the two germline ends. Germline V gene lookup returns CDR1 SGHAT and CDR2 FQNNGV. The CDR3 consists of 12 residues.

The CDR3 here is CATLPGVANTEAFF. The CDR3 nucleotides read TGTGCCACCCTCCCAGGGGTTGCGAACACTGAAGCTTTCTTT. The genes are TRBV24-1 and TRBJ1-1; a weak D match, TRBD1 (6 bases). Trimming cost V 9 bases and J 1 base, with 14 bases left between them. This CDR3 has 14 amino acids. Looked up from germline, CDR1 is KGHDR and CDR2 is SFDVKD.